The 19 T cell receptor beta chains presented below share a single source sample, sequenced in a study of Graves' ophthalmopathy and Graves' hyperthyroidism. RNA transcripts served as template for amplifying TCR beta CDR3 sequences. Second-round multiplex PCR came after a first-round RT-PCR that employed HTBI primers. One entry per CDR3 protein results from TCRdb running MiXCR on the multiplex PCR reads. The data contain around 400,000 distinct CDR3 sequences, 21% of them seen just once; the ten biggest clones take up 3%. Sequenced: peripheral blood. The source of these receptors is a woman aged 18-29 years with stable Graves' hyperthyroidism.

This clonotype was seen at least ten times. The V call is TRBV12-3 or TRBV12-4, the J call TRBJ2-5; D possibly uses TRBD1 or TRBD2 (6 bases each). V was cut by 5 bases and J by 2 bases, with 12 bases left in between. The CDR3 has 14 residues. The DNA of the CDR3 is TGTGCCAGCAGTCCCACAGGGAGGCAAGAGACCCAGTACTTC. As protein: CASSPTGRQETQYF.

The chain uses TRBV7-6 and TRBJ2-2; 7 bases agree with TRBD2. The ends lost 3 bases at V and 4 bases at J; junction bases unmatched: 5. CDR3 length: 15 amino acids. In germline, CDR1 is SGHVS, CDR2 FNYEAQ. The CDR3 DNA follows: TGTGCCAGCAGCTTTAGACTAGCAGCCACCGGGGAGCTGTTTTTT. Amino acid sequence: CASSFRLAATGELFF.

This clonotype was counted at least ten times. V is TRBV28 and J is TRBJ2-5; no firm D call. This CDR3 comprises 16 residues. Deletions cut 2 bases from V and 0 bases from J, with 13 bases between. CDR1 and CDR2 (germline): MDHEN, SYDVKM. The CDR3 spells CASSLVIAVYQETQYF. The CDR3 bases are TGTGCCAGCAGTTTAGTCATCGCAGTTTACCAAGAGACCCAGTACTTC.

As concerns this clonotype: This may be a read error: a much more frequent sequence differs by one nucleotide. The chain joins TRBV5-1 to TRBJ2-7, with 7 bases that match TRBD2. Germline-derived CDR1 and CDR2 are SGHRS and YFSETQ. V was clipped by 4 bases and J by 10 bases; unmatched bases: 11. The CDR3 loop spans 13 amino acids. DNA for the CDR3: TGCGCCAGCAGCCTGAGCGGGAAACCCGATCAGTACTTC. Protein product: CASSLSGKPDQYF.

This clonotype appeared many times. The rearrangement joins TRBV12-3 or TRBV12-4 to TRBJ2-2, with D hard to call. The V end lost 6 bases, the J end lost 1 base, and 6 bases lay between the germline ends. The CDR3 is 13 amino acids. CDR3 loop: CASRVVNTGELFF. DNA for the CDR3: TGTGCCAGCAGGGTAGTGAACACCGGGGAGCTGTTTTTT.

The chain links TRBV19 to TRBJ2-4; the match to TRBD1 covers 7 bases. The CDR3 sequence is 14 residues long. Trimming removed 8 bases from V and 7 bases from J; junction bases left unmatched: 11. The germline CDR1 and CDR2 sequences are LNHDA and SQIVND (reference sequence). The DNA of the CDR3 is TGTGCCAGTTCCGGCTCGAACAGGGGTAACATTCAGTACTTC. Protein sequence: CASSGSNRGNIQYF.

The sample holds many counts of this clonotype. The rearrangement joins TRBV28 to TRBJ2-7, with D uncertain. CDR1 and CDR2 (germline): MDHEN, SYDVKM. The length of the CDR3 is 14 residues. Trimming took off 1 base at V and 0 bases at J, with 7 bases between the two ends. CDR3 DNA: TGTGCCAGCAGTTTATACTACCGCTCCTACGAGCAGTACTTC. Translation: CASSLYYRSYEQYF.

The sample holds many counts of this clonotype. The V call is TRBV10-3, the J call TRBJ1-2, with 9 positions matching TRBD1. Trimming at V came to 6 bases and at J to 4 bases, leaving 6 bases not matched to a gene. CDR3 length: 14 amino acids. Germline V lookup: CDR1 ENHRY, CDR2 SYGVKD. The CDR3 loop is CAIRPTQGAYGYTF. The CDR3 nucleotides read TGTGCCATCAGGCCGACACAGGGGGCCTATGGCTACACCTTC.

In this sample, this clonotype turned up many times. This chain links TRBV9 with TRBJ2-1; D may be TRBD1 or TRBD2 (6 bases each). This CDR3 is 13 amino acids long. Germline V CDR1 and CDR2: SGDLS, YYNGEE. V was cut by 4 bases and J by 14 bases, with 19 bases left in between. Written as DNA, the CDR3 is TGTGCCAGCAGCCCCGGTGGGGGCCGGGAGAAGTTCTTC. Protein product: CASSPGGGREKFF.

This clonotype showed up many times. The chain employs TRBV30 and TRBJ1-2; no clear D gene. Looked up from germline, CDR1 is GTSNPN and CDR2 is SVGIG (reference sequence). This CDR3 has 14 residues. V was pared by 2 bases and J by 4 bases, with 14 bases between. CDR3 in amino acids: CAWSRKRRFYGYTF. The CDR3 nucleotides are TGTGCCTGGAGTCGAAAAAGACGGTTCTATGGCTACACCTTC.

Details on this clonotype: This may come from a read error, since a much larger clone is one base off. The CDR3 spells CSSSAGGGSINEQYF. In DNA, the CDR3 is TGTTCCAGCAGCGCCGGAGGGGGGTCGATTAACGAGCAGTACTTC. The chain couples TRBV9 to TRBJ2-7; either TRBD1 or TRBD2 may fit D (6 bases each). The CDR3 is made up of 15 amino acids. Germline V gene lookup returns CDR1 SGDLS and CDR2 YYNGEE.

This clonotype was counted ten times or more. V and J are TRBV19 and TRBJ1-5; tentatively, D is TRBD1 (6 bases). Germline CDR1 is LNHDA and CDR2 is SQIVND (reference sequence). Between the trimmed V and J ends, which lost 5 bases and 2 bases, there was a span of 13 bases. There are 15 residues in the CDR3. The CDR3 here is CASSFLGAGNQPQHF. Here the CDR3 DNA reads TGTGCCAGTAGTTTCTTGGGGGCGGGCAATCAGCCCCAGCATTTT. The full variable domain, with the rest looked up from reference TRBV19 and TRBJ1-5, is DGGITQSPKYLFRKEGQNVTLSCEQNLNHDAMYWYRQDPGQGLRLIYYSQIVNDFQKGDIAEGYSVSREKKESFPLTVTSAQKNPTAFYLCASSFLGAGNQPQHFGDGTRLSIL.

This clonotype came up many times. CDR3 in amino acids: CATSRVGGTREGNTF. The CDR3 coding sequence is TGTGCCACCAGCAGAGTTGGCGGAACGCGGGAGGGTAACACCTTC. The chain recombines TRBV15 with TRBJ1-2; unclear D gene. The CDR3 sequence is 15 residues long. Per germline, CDR1 LNHNV and CDR2 YYDKDF (reference sequence). Trimming shortened V by 1 base and J by 12 bases, and 21 bases separated the two germline ends.

This clonotype was seen many times. The J gene is TRBJ1-5, the V gene TRBV5-1, with TRBD1 matching over 9 bases. Trimming at V came to 3 bases and at J to 2 bases, leaving 3 bases not matched to a gene. The CDR3 covers 15 residues. The germline V gene has CDR1 SGHRS and CDR2 YFSETQ. Written as DNA, the CDR3 is TGCGCCAGCAGCTCGACAGGGGGACGCAATCAGCCCCAGCATTTT. Protein product: CASSSTGGRNQPQHF.

The chain is built from TRBV5-5 and TRBJ2-7; TRBD2 aligns across 9 bases. CDR1 SGHKS and CDR2 YYEKEE come from the germline V gene (reference sequence). The CDR3 spans 15 residues. The V and J ends lost 4 bases and 3 bases, in that order; junction bases with no gene match: 8. DNA for the CDR3: TGTGCCAGCAGCCCCGTTAGCGGGGGATTCTACGAGCAGTACTTC. The encoded protein is CASSPVSGGFYEQYF.

The rearrangement joins TRBV2 to TRBJ1-1, with D uncertain. Trimming stripped 2 bases from V and 5 bases from J, with 12 bases between. The CDR3 runs to 14 residues. The germline CDR1 and CDR2 sequences are SNHLY and FYNNEI. This CDR3 reads CASSELGQDTEAFF. The CDR3 nucleotides read TGTGCCAGCAGTGAACTTGGGCAGGATACTGAAGCTTTCTTT.

This clonotype was recorded only once. V usage is TRBV20-1 and J usage is TRBJ2-5; the D gene could be TRBD1 or TRBD2 (6 bases each). CDR1 is DFQATT and CDR2 is SNEGSKA in the germline V gene (reference sequence). This CDR3 comprises 14 residues. The V gene lost 4 bases and the J gene lost 5 bases, with 17 bases spanning the gap. The CDR3 bases are TGCAGTGCTACCGGGTGGGGGGCTGCGGAGACCCAGTACTTC. This gives the protein CSATGWGAAETQYF.

The rearrangement joins TRBV7-3 to TRBJ1-1; D may be TRBD1 (6 bases). This CDR3 comprises 15 residues. V was pared by 4 bases and J by 1 base, with 13 bases between. Per germline, CDR1 SGHTA and CDR2 FQGTGA. CDR3 sequence: CASSSRGGANTEAFF. In DNA, the CDR3 is TGTGCCAGCAGCTCGAGAGGGGGTGCGAACACTGAAGCTTTCTTT.

This clonotype was counted many times. Written as DNA, the CDR3 is TGTGCCAGCAGCCAACACCTTAGCAGCTACGAGCAGTACTTC. Translation gives CASSQHLSSYEQYF. The J gene is TRBJ2-7, the V gene TRBV14; D not certain. V lost 2 bases, J lost 3 bases, and 11 bases lay in between. Germline assignment: CDR1 SGHDN and CDR2 FVKESK. The CDR3 length is 14 residues.